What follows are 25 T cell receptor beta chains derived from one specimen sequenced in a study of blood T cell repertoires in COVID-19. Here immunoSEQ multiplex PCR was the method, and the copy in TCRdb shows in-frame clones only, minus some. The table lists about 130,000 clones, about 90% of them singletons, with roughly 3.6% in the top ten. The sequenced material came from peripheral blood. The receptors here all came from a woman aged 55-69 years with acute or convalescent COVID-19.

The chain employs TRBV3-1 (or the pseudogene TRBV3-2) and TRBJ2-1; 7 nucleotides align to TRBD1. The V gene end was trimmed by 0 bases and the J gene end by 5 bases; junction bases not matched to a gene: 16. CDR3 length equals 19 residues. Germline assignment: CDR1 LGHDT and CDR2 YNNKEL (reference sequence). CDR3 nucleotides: TGTGCCAGCAGCCAAGACCCCCCCTCACAGGGGCTAAGGAACAATGAGCAGTTCTTC. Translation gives CASSQDPPSQGLRNNEQFF.

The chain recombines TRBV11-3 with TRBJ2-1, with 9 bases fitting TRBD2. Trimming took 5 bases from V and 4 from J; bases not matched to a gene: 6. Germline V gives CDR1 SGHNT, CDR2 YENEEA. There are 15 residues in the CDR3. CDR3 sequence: CASSVGLASYNEQFF. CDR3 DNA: TGTGCCAGCAGCGTAGGACTAGCGTCTTACAATGAGCAGTTCTTC.

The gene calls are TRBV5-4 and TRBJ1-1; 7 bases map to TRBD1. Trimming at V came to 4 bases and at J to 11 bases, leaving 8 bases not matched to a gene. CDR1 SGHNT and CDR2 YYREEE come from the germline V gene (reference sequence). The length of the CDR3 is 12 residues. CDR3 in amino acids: CASSTTDRRAFF. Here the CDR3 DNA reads TGTGCCAGCAGCACAACGGACAGGAGGGCTTTCTTT. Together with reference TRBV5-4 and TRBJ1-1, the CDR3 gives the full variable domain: ETGVTQSPTHLIKTRGQQVTLRCSSQSGHNTVSWYQQALGQGPQFIFQYYREEENGRGNFPPRFSGLQFPNYSSELNVNALELDDSALYLCASSTTDRRAFFGQGTRLTVV.

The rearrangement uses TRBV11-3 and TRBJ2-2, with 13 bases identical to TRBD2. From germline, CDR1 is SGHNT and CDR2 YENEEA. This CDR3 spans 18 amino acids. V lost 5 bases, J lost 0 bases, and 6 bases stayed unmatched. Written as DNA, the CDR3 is TGTGCCAGCAGCCCTACGGGACTAGCGGGATCGAACACCGGGGAGCTGTTTTTT. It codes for CASSPTGLAGSNTGELFF. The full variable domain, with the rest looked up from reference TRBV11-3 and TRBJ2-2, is EAGVVQSPRYKIIEKKQPVAFWCNPISGHNTLYWYLQNLGQGPELLIRYENEEAVDDSQLPKDRFSAERLKGVDSTLKIQPAELGDSAVYLCASSPTGLAGSNTGELFFGEGSRLTVL.

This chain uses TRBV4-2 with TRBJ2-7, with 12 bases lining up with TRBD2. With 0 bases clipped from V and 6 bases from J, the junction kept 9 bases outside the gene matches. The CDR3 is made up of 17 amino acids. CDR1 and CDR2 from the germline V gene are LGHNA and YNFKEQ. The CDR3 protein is CASSQDPLAGGRSEQYF. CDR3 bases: TGTGCCAGCAGCCAAGATCCGCTAGCGGGAGGGCGGAGCGAGCAGTACTTC.

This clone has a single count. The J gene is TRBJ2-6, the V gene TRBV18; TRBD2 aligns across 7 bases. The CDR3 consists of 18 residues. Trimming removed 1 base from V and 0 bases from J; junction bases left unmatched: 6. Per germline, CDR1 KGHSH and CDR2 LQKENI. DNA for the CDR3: TGTGCCAGCTCACCACAGCGGGATCCGCTCTCTGGGGCCAACGTCCTGACTTTC. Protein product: CASSPQRDPLSGANVLTF.

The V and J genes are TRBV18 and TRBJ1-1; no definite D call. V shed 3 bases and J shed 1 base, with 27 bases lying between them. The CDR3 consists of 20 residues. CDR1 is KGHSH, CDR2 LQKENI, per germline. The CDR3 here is CASSPFFSPLGGQANTEAFF. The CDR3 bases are TGTGCCAGCTCACCTTTTTTTAGCCCCCTGGGAGGGCAGGCGAACACTGAAGCTTTCTTT.

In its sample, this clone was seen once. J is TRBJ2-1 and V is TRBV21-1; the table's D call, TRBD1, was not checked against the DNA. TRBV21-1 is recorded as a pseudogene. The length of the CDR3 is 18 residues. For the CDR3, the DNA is TGTGCCACCTCGGGACAGAGGCTTTACGGGAGCTCCTACAATGAGCAGTTCTTC. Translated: CATSGQRLYGSSYNEQFF.

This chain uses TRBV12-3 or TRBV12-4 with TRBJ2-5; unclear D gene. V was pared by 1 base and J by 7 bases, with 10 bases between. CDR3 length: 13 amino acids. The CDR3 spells CASSLGALGTQYF. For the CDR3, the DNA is TGTGCCAGCAGTTTAGGGGCCTTGGGGACCCAGTACTTC.

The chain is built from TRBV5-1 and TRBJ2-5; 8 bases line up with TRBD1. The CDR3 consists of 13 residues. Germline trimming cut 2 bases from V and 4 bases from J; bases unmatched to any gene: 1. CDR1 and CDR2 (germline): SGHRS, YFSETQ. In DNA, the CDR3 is TGCGCCAGCAGCTTCGGACAGGGAGAGACCCAGTACTTC. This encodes CASSFGQGETQYF.

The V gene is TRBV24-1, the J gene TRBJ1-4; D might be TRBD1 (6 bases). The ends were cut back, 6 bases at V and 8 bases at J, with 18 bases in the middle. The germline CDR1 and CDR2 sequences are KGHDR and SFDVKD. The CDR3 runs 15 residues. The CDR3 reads CATSQPGQGTEKLFF. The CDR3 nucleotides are TGTGCCACCAGTCAACCCGGCCAGGGGACCGAAAAACTGTTTTTT.

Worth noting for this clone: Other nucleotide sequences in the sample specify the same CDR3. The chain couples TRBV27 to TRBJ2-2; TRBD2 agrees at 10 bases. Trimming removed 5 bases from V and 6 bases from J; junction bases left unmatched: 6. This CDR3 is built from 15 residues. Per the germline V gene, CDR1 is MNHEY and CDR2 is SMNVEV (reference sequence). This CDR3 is CASSPSGRGAGELFF. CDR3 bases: TGTGCCAGCAGTCCTAGCGGGAGAGGGGCCGGGGAGCTGTTTTTT.

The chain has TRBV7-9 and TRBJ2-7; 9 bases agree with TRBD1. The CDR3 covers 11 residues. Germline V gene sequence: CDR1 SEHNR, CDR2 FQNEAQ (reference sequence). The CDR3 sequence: CASSSGQGPSV. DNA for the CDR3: TGTGCCAGCAGCTCGGGACAGGGCCCCTCGGTC.

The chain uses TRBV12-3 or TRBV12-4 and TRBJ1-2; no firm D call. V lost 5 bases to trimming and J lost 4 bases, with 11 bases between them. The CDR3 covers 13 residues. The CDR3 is CASSPLRGYGYTF. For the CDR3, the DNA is TGTGCCAGCAGTCCGCTACGGGGCTATGGCTACACCTTC.

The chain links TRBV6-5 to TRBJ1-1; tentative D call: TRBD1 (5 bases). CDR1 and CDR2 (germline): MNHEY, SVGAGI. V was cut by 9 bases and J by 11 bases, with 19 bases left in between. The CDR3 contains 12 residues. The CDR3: CASNGAPVYAFF. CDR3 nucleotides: TGTGCCAGTAATGGGGCACCAGTTTACGCTTTCTTT.

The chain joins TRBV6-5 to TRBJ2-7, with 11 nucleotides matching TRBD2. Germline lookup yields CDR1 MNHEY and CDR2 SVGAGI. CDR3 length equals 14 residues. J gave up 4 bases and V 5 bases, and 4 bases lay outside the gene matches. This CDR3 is CASSKLAGAYEQYV. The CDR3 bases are TGTGCCAGCAGTAAACTAGCGGGGGCATACGAGCAGTACGTC.

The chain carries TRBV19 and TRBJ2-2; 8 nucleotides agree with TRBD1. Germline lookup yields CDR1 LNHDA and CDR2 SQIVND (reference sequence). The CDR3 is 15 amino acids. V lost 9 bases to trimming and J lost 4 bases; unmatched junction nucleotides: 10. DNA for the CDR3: TGTGCCAGCCAGGTGGGGACAGGAGGCACCGGGGAGCTGTTTTTT. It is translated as CASQVGTGGTGELFF.

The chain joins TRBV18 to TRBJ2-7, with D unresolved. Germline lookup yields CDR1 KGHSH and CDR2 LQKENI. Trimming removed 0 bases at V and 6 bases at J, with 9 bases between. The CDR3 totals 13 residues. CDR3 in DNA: TGTGCCAGCTCACCACCGGTATTGCGCGAGCAGTACTTC. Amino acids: CASSPPVLREQYF. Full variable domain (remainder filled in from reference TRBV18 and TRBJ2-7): NAGVMQNPRHLVRRRGQEARLRCSPMKGHSHVYWYRQLPEEGLKFMVYLQKENIIDESGMPKERFSAEFPKEGPSILRIQQVVRGDSAAYFCASSPPVLREQYFGPGTRLTVT.

Here the CDR3 reads CASSLGGAWGAQYF. The CDR3 nucleotides are TGTGCCAGCAGTTTAGGAGGCGCCTGGGGGGCCCAGTACTTC. The chain couples TRBV28 to TRBJ2-5; TRBD2 is a possible D gene (6 bases). Per germline, CDR1 MDHEN and CDR2 SYDVKM. The V gene lost 2 bases and the J gene lost 9 bases, with 16 bases spanning the gap. This CDR3 is built from 14 residues.

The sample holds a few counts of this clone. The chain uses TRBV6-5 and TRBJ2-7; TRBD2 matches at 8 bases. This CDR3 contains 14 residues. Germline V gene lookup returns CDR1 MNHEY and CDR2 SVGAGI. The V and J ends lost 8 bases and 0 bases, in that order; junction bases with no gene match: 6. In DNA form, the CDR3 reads TGTGCCAGCTATGATACTAGCGGCTCCTACGAGCAGTACTTC. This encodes CASYDTSGSYEQYF.

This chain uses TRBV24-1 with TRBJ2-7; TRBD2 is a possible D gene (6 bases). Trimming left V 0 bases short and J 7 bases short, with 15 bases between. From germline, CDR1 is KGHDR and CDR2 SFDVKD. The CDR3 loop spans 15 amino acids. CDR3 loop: CATSDLTGTQLEQYV. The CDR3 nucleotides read TGTGCCACCAGTGATTTGACCGGGACTCAGTTAGAGCAGTACGTC.

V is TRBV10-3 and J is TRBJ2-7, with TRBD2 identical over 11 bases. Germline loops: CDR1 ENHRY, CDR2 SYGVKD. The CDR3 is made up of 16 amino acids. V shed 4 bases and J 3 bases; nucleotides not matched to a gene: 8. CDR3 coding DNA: TGTGCCATCAGTGTGGAGACTAGCGGGAACCACTACGAGCAGTACTTC. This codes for CAISVETSGNHYEQYF.

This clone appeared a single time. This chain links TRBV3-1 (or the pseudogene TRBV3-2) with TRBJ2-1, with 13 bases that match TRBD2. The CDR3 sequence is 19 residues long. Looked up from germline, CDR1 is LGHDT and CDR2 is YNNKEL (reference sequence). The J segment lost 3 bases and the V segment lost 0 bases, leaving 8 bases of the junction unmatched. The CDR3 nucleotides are TGTGCCAGCAGCCAAGATCCCAGGACTAGCGGGAGAGGCTACAATGAGCAGTTCTTC. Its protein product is CASSQDPRTSGRGYNEQFF.

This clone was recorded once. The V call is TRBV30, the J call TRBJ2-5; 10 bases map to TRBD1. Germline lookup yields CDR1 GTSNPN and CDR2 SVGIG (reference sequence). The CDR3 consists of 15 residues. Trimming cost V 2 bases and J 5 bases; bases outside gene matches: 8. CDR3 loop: CAWSRRGQGIETQYF. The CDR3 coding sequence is TGTGCCTGGAGTAGGAGGGGACAGGGGATCGAGACCCAGTACTTC. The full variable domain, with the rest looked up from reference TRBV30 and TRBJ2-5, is SQTIHQWPATLVQPVGSPLSLECTVEGTSNPNLYWYRQAAGRGLQLLFYSVGIGQISSEVPQNLSASRPQDRQFILSSKKLLLSDSGFYLCAWSRRGQGIETQYFGPGTRLLVL.

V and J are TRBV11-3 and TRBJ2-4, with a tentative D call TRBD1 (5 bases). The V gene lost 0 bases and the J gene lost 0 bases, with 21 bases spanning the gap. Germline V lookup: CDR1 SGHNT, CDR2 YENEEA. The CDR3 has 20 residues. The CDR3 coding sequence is TGTGCCAGCAGCTTAGATCGTTGGGGCCGCAGGGATCTAGCCAAAAACATTCAGTACTTC. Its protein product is CASSLDRWGRRDLAKNIQYF.